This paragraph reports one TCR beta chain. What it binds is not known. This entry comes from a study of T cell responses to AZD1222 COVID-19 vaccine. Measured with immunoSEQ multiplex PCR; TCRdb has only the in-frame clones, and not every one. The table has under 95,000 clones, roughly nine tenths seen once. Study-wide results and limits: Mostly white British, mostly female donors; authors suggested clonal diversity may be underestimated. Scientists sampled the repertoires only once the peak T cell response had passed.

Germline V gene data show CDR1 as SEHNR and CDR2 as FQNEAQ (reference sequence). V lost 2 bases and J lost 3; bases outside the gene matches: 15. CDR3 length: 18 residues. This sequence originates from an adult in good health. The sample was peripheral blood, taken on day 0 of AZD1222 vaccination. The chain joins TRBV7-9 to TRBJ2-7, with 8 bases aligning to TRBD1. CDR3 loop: CASSLPPGGATWDYEQYF. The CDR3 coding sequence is TGTGCCAGCAGCTTACCCCCAGGGGGCGCAACTTGGGACTACGAGCAGTACTTC.